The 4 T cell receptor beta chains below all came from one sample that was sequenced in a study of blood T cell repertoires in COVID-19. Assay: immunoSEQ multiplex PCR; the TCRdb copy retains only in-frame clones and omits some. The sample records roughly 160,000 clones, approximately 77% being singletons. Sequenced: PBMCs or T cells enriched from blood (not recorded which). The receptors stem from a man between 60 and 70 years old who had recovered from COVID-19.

This CDR3 is CASSFGIGQGSQPQHF. CDR3 nucleotides: TGTGCCAGCAGTTTCGGCATCGGACAGGGCTCCCAGCCCCAGCATTTT. The gene calls are TRBV28 and TRBJ1-5; the match to TRBD1 covers 8 bases. Germline-derived CDR1 and CDR2 are MDHEN and SYDVKM. The CDR3 runs 16 residues. Unmatched junction bases numbered 11, after V lost 3 bases and J lost 7 bases.

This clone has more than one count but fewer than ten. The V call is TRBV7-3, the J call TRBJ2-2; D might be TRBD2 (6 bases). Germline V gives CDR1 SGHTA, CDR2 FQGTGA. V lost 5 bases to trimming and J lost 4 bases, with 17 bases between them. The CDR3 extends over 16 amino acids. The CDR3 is CASSPPKAGATGELFF. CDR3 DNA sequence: TGTGCCAGCAGCCCCCCTAAAGCGGGTGCCACCGGGGAGCTGTTTTTT.

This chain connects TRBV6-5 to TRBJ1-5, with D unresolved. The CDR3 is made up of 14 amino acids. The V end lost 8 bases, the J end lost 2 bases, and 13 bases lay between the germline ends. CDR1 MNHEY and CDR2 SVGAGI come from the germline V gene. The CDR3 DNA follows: TGTGCCAGCGGCACCATGGTGGGCAATCAGCCCCAGCATTTT. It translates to CASGTMVGNQPQHF.

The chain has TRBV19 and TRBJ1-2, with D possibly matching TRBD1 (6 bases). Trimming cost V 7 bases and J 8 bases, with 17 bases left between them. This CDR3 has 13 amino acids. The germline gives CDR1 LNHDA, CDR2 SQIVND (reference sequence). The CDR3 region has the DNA TGTGCCAGTACTCCCAGGGGAGCGGTCGGCTACACCTTC. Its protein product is CASTPRGAVGYTF.